A selection of T cell receptor beta chains follows, all from one sample in a study of resident and recirculating memory T cells in vitiligo. Sequenced by immunoSEQ multiplex PCR; TCRdb stores in-frame clones only, minus some. The sample includes around 76,000 clones, approximately 90% seen only once; the top ten take 4.9%. Sequencing input: blood. The receptors stem from a male donor with vitiligo. CDR3s include the opening cysteine and the closing phenylalanine or tryptophan. Each record gives: CDR3 DNA, CDR3 protein, clone size, J gene, V gene, D gene. A D gene is named only where the DNA matches it firmly. Clone size, where shown, is once, few, many, or a class for clones that have expanded.

DNA: TGTGCCAGCATCCCAGGGGGGACCGGGGAGCTGTTTTTT
CDR3: CASIPGGTGELFF
size: .
J: TRBJ2-2
V: TRBV6-1
D: .

DNA: TGTGCCAGCAGCCTGGACAGGGGAGAAACTAACTATGGCTACACCTTC
CDR3: CASSLDRGETNYGYTF
size: .
J: TRBJ1-2
V: TRBV5-6
D: TRBD1

DNA: TGTGCCAGCAGTGAAGGACTGTTAAGCTATGGCTACACCTTC
CDR3: CASSEGLLSYGYTF
size: .
J: TRBJ1-2
V: TRBV4-2
D: .

DNA: TGTGCCAGCAGGACGAGTTCTGGAGACGAGCAGTACTTC
CDR3: CASRTSSGDEQYF
size: .
J: TRBJ2-7
V: TRBV2
D: .

DNA: TGTGCCGTCAGTAGCGGGGGGGCCCGGAGGGTTTCCTACGAGCAGTACTTC
CDR3: CAVSSGGARRVSYEQYF
size: once
J: TRBJ2-7
V: TRBV21-1
D: .

DNA: TGTGCCAGTAGTATTTATGCAGCCTCGGGCGAGCAGTACTTC
CDR3: CASSIYAASGEQYF
size: .
J: TRBJ2-7
V: TRBV19
D: .

DNA: TGTGCCAGTAGTATCCGGGACAGGGCAAACATTCAGTACTTC
CDR3: CASSIRDRANIQYF
size: .
J: TRBJ2-4
V: TRBV19
D: TRBD1

DNA: TGTGCCAGCAGCCTCCGGGACTACAGCACAGATACGCAGTATTTT
CDR3: CASSLRDYSTDTQYF
size: .
J: TRBJ2-3
V: TRBV7-2
D: TRBD2

DNA: TGTGCCAGCAGTCACTCCTCTCGGGTGACTGAAGCTTTCTTT
CDR3: CASSHSSRVTEAFF
size: .
J: TRBJ1-1
V: TRBV6-5
D: .

DNA: TGTGCCAGCAGCACCGGGACTTTGACCGGGGAGCTGTTTTTT
CDR3: CASSTGTLTGELFF
size: .
J: TRBJ2-2
V: TRBV5-8
D: .

DNA: TGTGCCAGCAGCCTGCAGGGGCTCCTTAACACTGAAGCTTTCTTT
CDR3: CASSLQGLLNTEAFF
size: .
J: TRBJ1-1
V: TRBV7-2
D: .

DNA: TGTGCCAGCGAAAGGGCTAGCGGGGGTGGGGAGACCCAGTACTTC
CDR3: CASERASGGGETQYF
size: .
J: TRBJ2-5
V: TRBV6-1
D: TRBD2